The sequence of this T cell receptor (beta chain) was determined in a study of PD-1 blockade in classical Hodgkin lymphoma. Study outcomes and limitations: Baseline diversity resembling that of newly diagnosed patients was seen in complete responders.

This sample's time point: cycle 4 day 1 (C4D1), after 6 weeks of nivolumab. Brentuximab vedotin exposure varied, and every patient relapsed after autologous stem cell transplantation. With magnetic negative selection, CD4+ T cells were purified from PBMCs that had been thawed. Clones were sequenced by immunoSEQ multiplex PCR, and TCRdb holds only the in-frame ones, with some missing. Among roughly 20,000 clones listed, roughly 77% were seen once. In regard to this clone: Its antigen is unknown.

The ends were cut back, 3 bases at V and 5 bases at J, with 11 bases in the middle. CDR3 length: 13 amino acids. The V gene's germline CDR1 is MDHEN and CDR2 SYDVKM. V is TRBV28 and J is TRBJ2-7; D not resolved. The sequence was obtained from a human donor with classical Hodgkin lymphoma. Material: CD4+ T cells from blood, obtained before the fourth cycle of nivolumab. The CDR3: CASSFTNRDEQYF. The CDR3 bases are TGTGCCAGCAGTTTCACCAATCGGGACGAGCAGTACTTC.